These T cell receptor beta chains were read from a single sample in a study of blood T cell repertoires in COVID-19. Profiled with immunoSEQ multiplex PCR; TCRdb holds only in-frame clones, not every one. Of fewer than 600,000 clones detected, over 75% appear once; the ten largest clones hold 1.5% to 2%. The source material was PBMCs or T cells enriched from blood (not recorded which). These receptors all stem from a middle-aged woman who had recovered from COVID-19. Both conserved end residues are part of each CDR3. The D gene is left open where the match is weak. Where a row states a size, it is once, few, many or the class of an expanded clone; other rows omit it.

j_call v_call d_call clone_size cdr3_nt cdr3_aa
TRBJ2-1 TRBV10-1 TRBD1 few TGCGCCAGCAGTGAGTCCCTCCGGGACAGGTTTCATGAGCAGTTCTTC CASSESLRDRFHEQFF
TRBJ1-2 TRBV5-8 - - TGTGCCAGCAGCTTCGATCTCTCGGCGGCGGTAGATGGCTACACCTTC CASSFDLSAAVDGYTF
TRBJ1-4 TRBV6-5 - - TGTGCCAGCAGTTACTCGTCGCGAGGCTGGGAAAAACTGTTTTTT CASSYSSRGWEKLFF
TRBJ1-5 TRBV7-2 TRBD1 once TGTGCCAGCAGCCCGACAGGGGGCTCGGAGCCCCAGCATTTT CASSPTGGSEPQHF
TRBJ2-5 TRBV5-1 - once TGCGCCAGCAGCCCCTCAGGGGTCCGGCAAGAGACCCAGTACTTC CASSPSGVRQETQYF
TRBJ2-1 TRBV29-1 TRBD2 - TGCAGCGTGCCCCAGGCGGGAGGAGGCTACAATGAGCAGTTCTTC CSVPQAGGGYNEQFF
TRBJ2-1 TRBV4-2 TRBD2 - TGTGCCAGCAGCCTACGGGAGGCCAATGAGCAGTTCTTC CASSLREANEQFF
TRBJ2-4 TRBV7-2 - - TGTGCCAGCAGCCTGGTAGCGGAAGCCAAAAACATTCAGTACTTC CASSLVAEAKNIQYF
TRBJ2-7 TRBV11-3 TRBD1 - TGTGCCAGCAGCGGGAGACAGGGGGTCTCGTACTTC CASSGRQGVSYF
TRBJ2-7 TRBV27 - - TGTGCCAGCAGTAGAGGAAGAGAGCAGTACTTC CASSRGREQYF
TRBJ1-4 TRBV7-2 - - TGTGCCAGCAGCCTCGGGATGGCGGGGGGTAATGAAAAACTGTTTTTT CASSLGMAGGNEKLFF